These 30 T cell receptor beta chains share one sample of origin, sequenced in a study of blood T cell repertoires in COVID-19. TCRdb's table, derived via immunoSEQ multiplex PCR, lists solely in-frame clones and lacks some. The table has about 250,000 clones, around 90% seen once; the top ten hold about 3%. Sequenced input: peripheral blood. These receptors were obtained from a man between 18 and 29 years old with active or convalescent COVID-19.

The rearrangement joins TRBV9 to TRBJ2-3; TRBD1 aligns across 10 bases. Germline assignment: CDR1 SGDLS and CDR2 YYNGEE. CDR3 size: 16 residues. The junction had 5 bases not matched to a gene; V was cut back by 2 bases and J by 2 bases. DNA of the CDR3: TGTGCCAGCAGCGTGCAAGGGACAGGGGACACAGATACGCAGTATTTT. It translates to CASSVQGTGDTDTQYF. The entire variable domain, with the rest obtained from reference TRBV9 and TRBJ2-3, is as follows: DSGVTQTPKHLITATGQRVTLRCSPRSGDLSVYWYQQSLDQGLQFLIQYYNGEERAKGNILERFSAQQFPDLHSELNLSSLELGDSALYFCASSVQGTGDTDTQYFGPGTRLTVL.

The chain employs TRBV6-5 and TRBJ2-7, with D perhaps matching TRBD1 (7 bases). This CDR3 has 14 residues. V gave up 8 bases and J gave up 3 bases, with 17 bases separating them. Germline CDR1 MNHEY, CDR2 SVGAGI. The CDR3 sequence: CASGRDSLDYEQYF. DNA of the CDR3: TGTGCCAGCGGGCGGGACAGTTTAGACTACGAGCAGTACTTC.

This chain joins TRBV27 and TRBJ1-6; 7 nucleotides match TRBD1. The germline V gene has CDR1 MNHEY and CDR2 SMNVEV (reference sequence). J gave up 5 bases and V 5 bases, and 9 bases lay outside the gene matches. CDR3 length: 16 amino acids. CDR3 DNA: TGTGCCAGCAGTCAATCCGACAGGGTTAATAATTCACCCCTCCACTTT. Protein sequence: CASSQSDRVNNSPLHF.

V is TRBV9 and J is TRBJ2-7; a possible D gene is TRBD2 (6 bases). The germline V and J ends were trimmed by 1 base and 4 bases, with 12 bases remaining between them. The length of the CDR3 is 14 residues. From germline, CDR1 is SGDLS and CDR2 YYNGEE. The CDR3 is CASSVQEGRYEQYF. The CDR3 DNA follows: TGTGCCAGCAGCGTACAGGAGGGCCGGTACGAGCAGTACTTC.

This chain joins TRBV7-2 and TRBJ2-1; TRBD2 matches 9 bases. The CDR3 length is 15 residues. The germline CDR1 and CDR2 sequences are SGHTA and FQGNSA. Trimming removed 5 bases from V and 7 bases from J; junction bases left unmatched: 9. CDR3 loop: CASSPLAGDTNEQFF. Written as DNA, the CDR3 is TGTGCCAGCAGCCCACTAGCGGGTGACACGAATGAGCAGTTCTTC.

In its sample, this clone was seen a few times. The genes are TRBV20-1 and TRBJ2-1, with 10 bases aligning to TRBD2. The CDR3 length is 18 residues. V lost 3 bases, J lost 0 bases, and 11 bases stayed unmatched. CDR1 DFQATT and CDR2 SNEGSKA come from the germline V gene (reference sequence). Here the CDR3 DNA reads TGCAGTGCTAGTAAGCGGGAGGGCCTCGAGGTCTCCTACAATGAGCAGTTCTTC. Its protein product is CSASKREGLEVSYNEQFF.

In its sample, this clone was seen once. The chain has TRBV19 and TRBJ2-2; 14 bases align to TRBD2. The CDR3 is 16 residues long. The germline V gene has CDR1 LNHDA and CDR2 SQIVND (reference sequence). V trimming: 9 bases; J trimming: 0 bases; junction bases outside the gene matches: 3. For the CDR3, the DNA is TGTGCCAGCAGACTAGCGGGGGGGCCGAACACCGGGGAGCTGTTTTTT. It translates to CASRLAGGPNTGELFF.

This chain links TRBV19 with TRBJ1-2; 7 bases are a match to TRBD1. Trimming cost V 5 bases and J 8 bases; bases outside gene matches: 8. CDR1 and CDR2 from the germline V gene are LNHDA and SQIVND (reference sequence). CDR3 length equals 13 residues. CDR3 bases: TGTGCCAGTAGTCCCCGCGACAGGGTCGGCTACACCTTC. This sequence encodes CASSPRDRVGYTF.

This chain uses TRBV28 with TRBJ1-2, with 7 bases fitting TRBD1. Germline loops: CDR1 MDHEN, CDR2 SYDVKM. V lost 6 bases, J lost 14 bases, and 9 bases stayed unmatched. The CDR3 length is 11 residues. In nucleotides, the CDR3 is TGTGCCAGCAGGTCGACAGGGAGGATTACCTTC. As protein: CASRSTGRITF.

This clone was counted only a few times. The chain links TRBV5-1 to TRBJ2-5; TRBD2 is a possible D gene (6 bases). The CDR3 covers 14 residues. CDR1 SGHRS and CDR2 YFSETQ come from the germline V gene. Trimming removed 3 bases from V and 5 bases from J, with 14 bases in between. DNA of the CDR3: TGCGCCAGCAGCTGGGACCGGGGGTCGGAGACCCAGTACTTC. Residues: CASSWDRGSETQYF.

This clone turned up a few times. The V gene is TRBV28, the J gene TRBJ1-2, with no clear D. Germline V gene data show CDR1 as MDHEN and CDR2 as SYDVKM. This CDR3 has 11 residues. Between the trimmed V and J ends, which lost 3 bases and 7 bases, there was a span of 6 bases. CDR3 protein: CASSFEAGYTF. The CDR3, as DNA: TGTGCCAGCAGTTTTGAGGCTGGCTACACCTTC.

The chain recombines TRBV27 with TRBJ1-4; a weak D match, TRBD1 (6 bases). The germline V gene encodes CDR1 MNHEY and CDR2 SMNVEV (reference sequence). CDR3 length equals 15 residues. Trimming shortened V by 5 bases and J by 3 bases, and 13 bases separated the two germline ends. The chain's CDR3 is CASSGSGAPNEKLFF. The DNA of the CDR3 is TGTGCCAGCAGTGGGTCAGGGGCTCCTAATGAAAAACTGTTTTTT. Full variable domain (remainder filled in from reference TRBV27 and TRBJ1-4): EAQVTQNPRYLITVTGKKLTVTCSQNMNHEYMSWYRQDPGLGLRQIYYSMNVEVTDKGDVPEGYKVSRKEKRNFPLILESPSPNQTSLYFCASSGSGAPNEKLFFGSGTQLSVL.

The rearrangement links TRBV5-6 to TRBJ1-2; the D is unclear. This CDR3 contains 13 residues. The V end lost 1 base, the J end lost 2 bases, and 6 bases lay between the germline ends. Looked up from germline, CDR1 is SGHDT and CDR2 is YYEEEE. The CDR3 coding sequence is TGTGCCAGCAGCTTGAGTCAGAACTATGGCTACACCTTC. Amino acid sequence: CASSLSQNYGYTF.

V is TRBV5-6 and J is TRBJ2-1; possibly TRBD2 for D (6 bases). Trimming stripped 2 bases from V and 5 bases from J, with 11 bases between. The CDR3 is 14 residues long. Germline assignment: CDR1 SGHDT and CDR2 YYEEEE. The CDR3 DNA reads TGTGCCAGCAGCTTTGGGTTAGCGGACAATGAGCAGTTCTTC. As protein: CASSFGLADNEQFF.

The V call is TRBV6-1, the J call TRBJ1-6; D unresolved. V lost 2 bases and J lost 9, with 14 bases in between. Germline CDR1 and CDR2: MNHNS and SASEGT. This CDR3 comprises 15 residues. The CDR3 DNA follows: TGTGCCAGCAGTGAACCCCGGGGTGAAAGTTCACCCCTCCACTTT. Encoded protein: CASSEPRGESSPLHF.

This sequence joins TRBV28 and TRBJ2-2, with 12 bases fitting TRBD1. The CDR3 is 18 amino acids. Germline V gives CDR1 MDHEN, CDR2 SYDVKM. Trimming took 5 bases from V and 5 from J; bases not matched to a gene: 12. The DNA for the CDR3 is TGTGCCAGCAGTCCGATACCGGGACAGGGGGCCGTAACCGGGGAGCTGTTTTTT. Translation gives CASSPIPGQGAVTGELFF.

V gene TRBV27 combines with J gene TRBJ1-5; 9 bases are a match to TRBD1. Germline V gene lookup returns CDR1 MNHEY and CDR2 SMNVEV (reference sequence). The CDR3 sequence is 19 residues long. The ends lost 2 bases at V and 4 bases at J; junction bases unmatched: 15. CDR3 residues: CASSLRPPGQGLGNQPQHF. DNA of the CDR3: TGTGCCAGCAGTTTAAGGCCCCCGGGACAGGGTTTAGGGAATCAGCCCCAGCATTTT.

V and J are TRBV30 and TRBJ1-1; D not resolved. From germline, CDR1 is GTSNPN and CDR2 SVGIG (reference sequence). V was shortened by 4 bases and J by 5 bases, with 8 bases between the two germline ends. The CDR3 has 11 amino acids. CDR3 protein: CAWKTGTEAFF. CDR3 bases: TGTGCCTGGAAAACGGGGACTGAAGCTTTCTTT. Combining the CDR3 with reference TRBV30 and TRBJ1-1 gives the whole variable domain SQTIHQWPATLVQPVGSPLSLECTVEGTSNPNLYWYRQAAGRGLQLLFYSVGIGQISSEVPQNLSASRPQDRQFILSSKKLLLSDSGFYLCAWKTGTEAFFGQGTRLTVV.

The gene calls are TRBV6-2 or TRBV6-3 and TRBJ1-2, with D perhaps matching TRBD1 (6 bases). CDR1 and CDR2 (germline): MNHEY, SVGEGT. The V end was cut by 5 bases, the J end by 2 bases, with 12 bases between. The CDR3 is made up of 14 amino acids. The CDR3: CASSDRSRNYGYTF. The CDR3 nucleotides are TGTGCCAGCAGTGACAGGTCCCGAAACTATGGCTACACCTTC.

V is TRBV12-2 and J is TRBJ2-3; the table's TRBD2 call for D was not verified on the DNA. TRBV12-2 is flagged as a pseudogene. The CDR3 is 18 amino acids. CDR3 DNA sequence: TGTGCAAGTCGCCTTCAAGGAGAGACTAGCGGATACACAGATACGCAGTATTTT. This sequence encodes CASRLQGETSGYTDTQYF.

The chain couples TRBV28 to TRBJ1-6, with D unclear. Germline V gene sequence: CDR1 MDHEN, CDR2 SYDVKM. This CDR3 has 15 amino acids. The V end was cut by 3 bases, the J end by 12 bases, with 18 bases between. As DNA, the CDR3 is TGTGCCAGCAGTTTGTGGAGGGTACTTTCGAAACCCCTCCACTTT. Translated: CASSLWRVLSKPLHF.

The CDR3 DNA follows: TGTGCCAGCAGCTTTACTAGCGGGAGGGTGATTAATGAGCAGTTCTTC. Residues: CASSFTSGRVINEQFF. This sequence joins TRBV7-8 and TRBJ2-1, with 13 bases identical to TRBD2. V was clipped by 3 bases and J by 7 bases; unmatched bases: 6. The CDR3 is 16 residues long. Germline CDR1 reads SGHVS; CDR2 reads FQNEAQ.

The V gene is TRBV21-1, the J gene TRBJ2-2; the table names TRBD1, a call not compared with the DNA. TRBV21-1 is a pseudogene. CDR3 length equals 15 residues. The CDR3 bases are TGTGCCAGCGGGGTTTCGACAGGGGGCACCGGGGAGCTGTTTTTT. Translation: CASGVSTGGTGELFF.

The rearrangement uses TRBV5-1 and TRBJ2-2; 13 nucleotides line up with TRBD2. Germline V gene lookup returns CDR1 SGHRS and CDR2 YFSETQ. The CDR3 loop spans 15 amino acids. After removal of 3 bases from V and 5 bases from J, the junction contained 1 base not matched to a gene. CDR3 bases: TGCGCCAGCAGCTCGGGACTAGCGGGAACCGGGGAGCTGTTTTTT. Protein sequence: CASSSGLAGTGELFF.

This clone came up a few times. V is TRBV6-5 and J is TRBJ1-5, with D possibly TRBD1 on 5 matching bases. CDR3 size: 14 residues. The V end was cut by 4 bases, the J end by 2 bases, with 9 bases between. The germline CDR1 and CDR2 sequences are MNHEY and SVGAGI. DNA for the CDR3: TGTGCCAGCAGTTCGGGGGGAGGCAATCAGCCCCAGCATTTT. Amino acid sequence: CASSSGGGNQPQHF.

The chain carries TRBV27 and TRBJ1-5; tentative D call: TRBD1 (5 bases). The CDR3 is 16 amino acids. V lost 5 bases and J 5 bases, leaving 19 bases between the germline ends. The germline CDR1 and CDR2 sequences are MNHEY and SMNVEV (reference sequence). CDR3 bases: TGTGCCAGCAGTCTGGTCCCCCTTGGGGCGGATCAGCCCCAGCATTTT. Translation: CASSLVPLGADQPQHF.

The CDR3 is CASSLANGYTF. CDR3 nucleotide sequence: TGTGCCAGCAGTTTGGCCAATGGCTACACCTTC. The gene calls are TRBV6-6 and TRBJ1-2; no clear D. Germline V gives CDR1 MNHNY, CDR2 SVGAGI (reference sequence). The V gene lost 4 bases and the J gene lost 6 bases, with 6 bases spanning the gap. CDR3 size: 11 residues.

The chain recombines TRBV19 with TRBJ1-1; D is unresolved. Germline CDR1 reads LNHDA; CDR2 reads SQIVND (reference sequence). Trimming stripped 5 bases from V and 6 bases from J, with 16 bases between. There are 14 residues in the CDR3. CDR3 protein: CASSWTGPRAEAFF. The DNA of the CDR3 is TGTGCCAGTAGTTGGACTGGCCCCCGGGCTGAAGCTTTCTTT. The full variable domain, completed using reference TRBV19 and TRBJ1-1, is DGGITQSPKYLFRKEGQNVTLSCEQNLNHDAMYWYRQDPGQGLRLIYYSQIVNDFQKGDIAEGYSVSREKKESFPLTVTSAQKNPTAFYLCASSWTGPRAEAFFGQGTRLTVV.

The chain employs TRBV6-5 and TRBJ2-3; D unclear. The CDR3 spans 13 residues. The V gene lost 5 bases and the J gene lost 2 bases, with 8 bases spanning the gap. Germline CDR1 is MNHEY and CDR2 is SVGAGI. This CDR3 is CASSRALTDTQYF. CDR3 DNA sequence: TGTGCCAGCAGTAGAGCCCTCACAGATACGCAGTATTTT.

The J gene is TRBJ1-5, the V gene TRBV19; TRBD1 might be the D (6 bases). V lost 7 bases, J lost 4 bases, and 14 bases lay in between. The length of the CDR3 is 14 residues. In germline, CDR1 is LNHDA, CDR2 SQIVND (reference sequence). CDR3: CASTPDSPNQPQHF. The CDR3 coding sequence is TGTGCCAGTACCCCGGACAGCCCGAATCAGCCCCAGCATTTT.